A selection of T cell receptor beta chains follows, all from one sample in a study of blood T cell repertoires in COVID-19. Data came from immunoSEQ multiplex PCR; TCRdb stores just in-frame clones and leaves some out. This table has a few hundred thousand clones, around 87% appearing once. Specimen: PBMCs or T cells enriched from blood (not recorded which). Receptor source: a man under 40 who had recovered from COVID-19. Both conserved end residues are part of each CDR3. A D gene is named only where the DNA matches it firmly. Expanded clones are given a class, and other clones once, few, many or no size at all.

>TRBV10-2|-|TRBD1|TRBJ2-7
CASRQGLFYEQYF
TGCGCCAGCAGACAGGGGCTTTTCTACGAGCAGTACTTC
>TRBV27|once|-|TRBJ2-2
CASSFFLTGELFF
TGTGCCAGCAGTTTCTTCCTTACCGGGGAGCTGTTTTTT
>TRBV6-5|-|-|TRBJ1-1
CASSQDTNTEAFF
TGTGCCAGCAGTCAGGACACGAACACTGAAGCTTTCTTT
>TRBV29-1|-|TRBD2|TRBJ2-1
CSVGSGSSYNEQFF
TGCAGCGTTGGCAGCGGGAGCTCCTACAATGAGCAGTTCTTC
>TRBV27|-|-|TRBJ2-7
CASRQGNYEQYF
TGTGCCAGCAGACAGGGTAACTACGAGCAGTACTTC
>TRBV5-1|-|-|TRBJ1-2
CASSLNPGKDYGYTF
TGCGCCAGCAGCTTAAATCCGGGAAAAGACTATGGCTACACCTTC
>TRBV15|-|-|TRBJ2-7
CATSRGGTLYEQYF
TGTGCCACCAGCAGAGGTGGCACCCTCTACGAGCAGTACTTC
>TRBV11-2|-|TRBD1|TRBJ1-6
CASSRAGTGGSPLHF
TGTGCCAGCAGCCGAGCCGGGACAGGGGGTTCACCCCTCCACTTT
>TRBV10-3|-|-|TRBJ2-2
CAIRPASGTGELFF
TGTGCCATCAGGCCTGCCTCGGGTACCGGGGAGCTGTTTTTT
>TRBV27|-|TRBD1|TRBJ2-7
CASSLGPGTGTYEQYF
TGTGCCAGCAGTTTAGGCCCAGGGACAGGGACATACGAGCAGTACTTC
>TRBV4-1|once|-|TRBJ2-7
CASSQEGAQDEQYF
TGCGCCAGCAGCCAAGAGGGGGCGCAGGACGAGCAGTACTTC
>TRBV5-1|-|TRBD2|TRBJ2-1
CASKGLAGSSSYNEQFF
TGCGCCAGCAAGGGACTAGCGGGTTCTAGCTCCTACAATGAGCAGTTCTTC
>TRBV28|-|TRBD1|TRBJ2-1
CASSSTGTGYNEQFF
TGTGCCAGCAGTTCGACCGGGACAGGGTACAATGAGCAGTTCTTC
>TRBV13|once|-|TRBJ1-3
CASSNNRESSGNTIYF
TGTGCCAGCAGCAACAACAGGGAAAGCTCTGGAAACACCATATATTTT
>TRBV6-5|-|-|TRBJ2-3
CATHTAQGITDTQYF
TGTGCCACCCACACCGCCCAGGGGATCACAGATACGCAGTATTTT
>TRBV11-2|-|TRBD1|TRBJ1-2
CASSFGQATGYTF
TGTGCCAGCAGCTTTGGACAGGCGACTGGCTACACCTTC
>TRBV5-1|-|TRBD1|TRBJ2-7
CASSPMGTGTSYEQYF
TGCGCCAGCAGCCCGATGGGGACAGGGACCTCGTACGAGCAGTACTTC
>TRBV4-2|-|-|TRBJ1-6
CASSQSETDYSPLHF
TGTGCCAGCAGCCAGTCCGAGACAGATTATTCACCCCTCCACTTT
>TRBV12-5|-|-|TRBJ2-7
CASGPDSVYEQYF
TGTGCTAGTGGGCCCGACAGTGTCTACGAGCAGTACTTC
>TRBV2|-|TRBD1|TRBJ2-7
CASSRDRGNF
TGTGCCAGCAGCCGGGACAGAGGGAACTTC
>TRBV29-1|-|TRBD2|TRBJ2-2
CSVEGLAMNTGELFF
TGCAGCGTTGAGGGACTAGCGATGAACACCGGGGAGCTGTTTTTT
>TRBV19|-|-|TRBJ1-2
CASSIGRNDYGYTF
TGTGCCAGTAGTATCGGGAGAAACGACTATGGCTACACCTTC
>TRBV6-5|-|-|TRBJ2-1
CATVRPGRSYNEQFF
TGTGCCACGGTCCGGCCAGGCCGATCCTACAATGAGCAGTTCTTC
>TRBV4-1|-|-|TRBJ1-2
CASSQGPVRGYTF
TGCGCCAGCAGCCAAGGACCGGTCCGCGGGTACACCTTC
>TRBV28|-|-|TRBJ1-2
CASSSQGHGYTF
TGTGCCAGCAGTTCCCAGGGTCATGGCTACACCTTC
>TRBV9|-|-|TRBJ2-5
CASSPQAQETQYF
TGTGCCAGCAGCCCCCAGGCCCAAGAGACCCAGTACTTC
>TRBV6-5|few|TRBD2|TRBJ2-7
CASRTRFGLGYEQYF
TGTGCCAGCAGAACTCGATTTGGACTAGGGTACGAGCAGTACTTC
>TRBV10-2|once|TRBD1|TRBJ2-1
CASSSGQSYNEQFF
TGCGCCAGCAGTTCGGGACAGAGCTACAATGAGCAGTTCTTC
>TRBV10-2|few|TRBD1|TRBJ1-4
CASRDRGKVGEKLFF
TGCGCCAGCAGAGACAGGGGGAAGGTTGGTGAAAAACTGTTTTTT
>TRBV30|-|TRBD1|TRBJ1-5
CAWSRDRAGRGNQPQHF
TGTGCCTGGAGTCGGGACAGGGCAGGGAGAGGCAATCAGCCCCAGCATTTT
>TRBV2|-|TRBD2|TRBJ2-3
CASSEAGEDQYF
TGTGCCAGCAGTGAGGCGGGGGAAGACCAGTATTTT
>TRBV3-1/TRBV3-2|-|-|TRBJ1-1
CASDNAAGTQNTEAFF
TGTGCCAGCGATAATGCTGCCGGGACACAGAACACTGAAGCTTTCTTT
>TRBV10-2|-|TRBD2|TRBJ2-1
CASQAGAYNEQFF
TGCGCCAGCCAAGCGGGAGCCTACAATGAGCAGTTCTTC
>TRBV6-5|-|TRBD1|TRBJ1-4
CASKAGGSEKLFF
TGTGCCAGCAAGGCAGGGGGAAGCGAAAAACTGTTTTTT
>TRBV12-5|-|-|TRBJ1-6
CASGRGETVNSPLHF
TGTGCTAGTGGCCGGGGGGAGACAGTCAATTCACCCCTCCACTTT
>TRBV15|-|TRBD2|TRBJ2-7
CATSRALAGLSSYEQYF
TGTGCCACCAGCAGGGCCCTAGCGGGGCTAAGCTCCTACGAGCAGTACTTC
>TRBV19|-|-|TRBJ2-3
CASSTVRRDTQYF
TGTGCCAGTAGCACGGTCCGGCGGGATACGCAGTATTTT
>TRBV28|once|-|TRBJ1-1
CASRRQINTEAFF
TGTGCCAGCCGAAGACAGATCAACACTGAAGCTTTCTTT
>TRBV29-1|-|TRBD2|TRBJ2-7
CSVEGLAGSYEQYF
TGCAGCGTTGAAGGTCTAGCGGGATCCTACGAGCAGTACTTC
>TRBV28|-|-|TRBJ2-4
CASSPGAIAKNIQYF
TGTGCCAGCAGTCCAGGGGCTATAGCCAAAAACATTCAGTACTTC
>TRBV11-3|few|-|TRBJ2-2
CASSSLRGGELFF
TGTGCCAGCAGCTCCCTTAGAGGCGGGGAGCTGTTTTTT
>TRBV2|-|-|TRBJ2-2
CASGPGALTGELFF
TGTGCCAGCGGGCCGGGAGCGCTCACCGGGGAGCTGTTTTTT
>TRBV3-1/TRBV3-2|-|TRBD1|TRBJ2-7
CASSRGQGGSYEQYF
TGTGCCAGCAGCCGAGGACAGGGGGGCTCCTACGAGCAGTACTTC
>TRBV19|-|-|TRBJ1-3
CASSIMGVAGNTIYF
TGTGCCAGTAGTATTATGGGAGTCGCTGGAAACACCATATATTTT
>TRBV13|-|TRBD1|TRBJ1-5
CASSRTGASNQPQHF
TGTGCCAGCAGTCGGACAGGGGCCAGCAATCAGCCCCAGCATTTT
>TRBV30|once|TRBD2|TRBJ2-7
CAWSVVAGGLEQYF
TGTGCCTGGAGTGTAGTAGCGGGAGGGCTCGAGCAGTACTTC
>TRBV29-1|-|TRBD2|TRBJ2-5
CSARDIAGGETQYF
TGCAGCGCTAGGGATATAGCGGGAGGAGAGACCCAGTACTTC
>TRBV30|-|TRBD1|TRBJ1-2
CAWSATGATAGYTF
TGTGCCTGGAGCGCGACAGGGGCGACGGCTGGCTACACCTTC
>TRBV7-3|once|TRBD1|TRBJ2-7
CASSKTRVTGVSYEQYF
TGTGCCAGCAGTAAAACCCGGGTGACAGGGGTCTCCTACGAGCAGTACTTC
>TRBV3-1/TRBV3-2|-|-|TRBJ2-1
CASSSVPGGAHNEQFF
TGTGCCAGCAGCTCCGTTCCGGGGGGCGCCCACAATGAGCAGTTCTTC
>TRBV30|few|-|TRBJ1-1
CAWNLGAVNTEAFF
TGTGCCTGGAATCTGGGGGCCGTGAACACTGAAGCTTTCTTT
>TRBV12-3/TRBV12-4|once|-|TRBJ2-5
CASGGTSETQYF
TGTGCCAGCGGTGGCACCTCGGAGACCCAGTACTTC
>TRBV28|-|TRBD1|TRBJ1-5
CASTPPGTAALGPQHF
TGTGCCAGCACGCCTCCGGGGACAGCCGCTTTGGGGCCCCAGCATTTT
>TRBV28|-|-|TRBJ2-7
CASAGAPTYEQYF
TGTGCCAGCGCGGGGGCCCCTACCTACGAGCAGTACTTC
>TRBV27|-|-|TRBJ2-7
CASSSYYEQYF
TGTGCCAGCAGTTCCTACTACGAGCAGTACTTC
>TRBV19|-|-|TRBJ2-7
CASKRDLDGEQYF
TGTGCCAGTAAAAGGGACTTAGATGGCGAGCAGTACTTC